The 3 T cell receptor beta chains in this list originate from one sample, sequenced in a study of blood T cell repertoires in COVID-19. This table comes from immunoSEQ multiplex PCR, and its TCRdb copy is limited to in-frame clones, with some not included. Found here are 45,000 to 65,000 clones, about 77% of them singletons; the top ten hold about 25%. The specimen sequenced was peripheral blood. These receptors all stem from a human donor in a cohort sampled during active COVID-19.

The genes are TRBV3-1 (or the pseudogene TRBV3-2) and TRBJ2-4, with a weak D call TRBD1 (6 bases). Trimming stripped 1 base from V and 3 bases from J, with 19 bases between. The CDR3 extends over 18 amino acids. Germline V gene lookup returns CDR1 LGHDT and CDR2 YNNKEL (reference sequence). As DNA, the CDR3 is TGTGCCAGCAGCCAAGGCTACTACAGGGTACGGGACAAAAACATTCAGTACTTC. Its translation is CASSQGYYRVRDKNIQYF.

This clone was detected only once. This sequence joins TRBV30 and TRBJ1-1; 7 nucleotides align to TRBD1. This CDR3 is built from 11 residues. Germline CDR1 reads GTSNPN; CDR2 reads SVGIG (reference sequence). The CDR3 nucleotides read TGTGCGACAGGGTGGAACACTGAAGCTTTCTTT. Translation gives CATGWNTEAFF. The full variable domain, completed using reference TRBV30 and TRBJ1-1, is SQTIHQWPATLVQPVGSPLSLECTVEGTSNPNLYWYRQAAGRGLQLLFYSVGIGQISSEVPQNLSASRPQDRQFILSSKKLLLSDSGFYLCATGWNTEAFFGQGTRLTVV.

The J gene is TRBJ2-7, the V gene TRBV2, with 8 bases lining up with TRBD1. The CDR3 is 13 residues long. After removal of 5 bases from V and 3 bases from J, the junction contained 3 bases not matched to a gene. CDR1 is SNHLY, CDR2 FYNNEI, per germline. The CDR3 sequence: CASSTGQGYEQYF. The CDR3 nucleotides read TGTGCCAGCAGTACCGGACAGGGCTACGAGCAGTACTTC.